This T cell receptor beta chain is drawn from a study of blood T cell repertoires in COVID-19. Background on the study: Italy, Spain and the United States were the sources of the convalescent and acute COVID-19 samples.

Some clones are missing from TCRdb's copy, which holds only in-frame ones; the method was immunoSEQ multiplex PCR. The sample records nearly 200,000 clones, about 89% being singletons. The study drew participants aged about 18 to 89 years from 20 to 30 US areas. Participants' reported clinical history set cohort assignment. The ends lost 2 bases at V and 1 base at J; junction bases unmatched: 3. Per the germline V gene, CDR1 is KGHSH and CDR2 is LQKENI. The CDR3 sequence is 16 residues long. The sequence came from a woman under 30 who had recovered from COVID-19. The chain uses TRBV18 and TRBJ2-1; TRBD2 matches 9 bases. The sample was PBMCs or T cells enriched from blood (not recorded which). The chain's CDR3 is CASSPFSGGSYNEQFF. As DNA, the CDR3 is TGTGCCAGCTCACCATTTAGCGGGGGATCCTACAATGAGCAGTTCTTC.